The present TCR beta chain was sequenced within a study of cytotoxic CD8 clonotypes in ibrutinib-treated CLL. The V gene's germline CDR1 is SGDLS and CDR2 YYNGEE. The trim removed 3 bases at V and 8 bases at J, leaving 8 bases unmatched. The CDR3 runs 14 residues. Only in-frame clones appear in the TCRdb table, and some are missing; sequencing was by immunoSEQ multiplex PCR. The table lists fewer than 400,000 clones, approximately 67% of them singletons. This clone was seen more than once but under ten times. The receptor's source is a human donor with chronic lymphocytic leukemia. The chain links TRBV9 to TRBJ1-2; 9 bases are a match to TRBD1. Here the sequenced sample was PBMCs, taken after 36 months of ibrutinib treatment. The DNA of the CDR3 is TGTGCCAGCAGCGCTTCCGGGACAGGGAAAGGCTACACCTTC. Its protein product is CASSASGTGKGYTF. The whole variable domain, filled in from reference TRBV9 and TRBJ1-2, reads DSGVTQTPKHLITATGQRVTLRCSPRSGDLSVYWYQQSLDQGLQFLIQYYNGEERAKGNILERFSAQQFPDLHSELNLSSLELGDSALYFCASSASGTGKGYTFGSGTRLTVV.